These 32 T cell receptor beta chains came from one sample sequenced in a study of identical twins. TCRdb reprocessed the 5' RACE reads via MiXCR and lists one record per CDR3 protein. The repertoire consists of around 680,000 distinct CDR3 sequences, with approximately 9% occurring once and the leading ten covering approximately 0.94%. The same data also went into a second study, on yellow fever vaccine responses in identical twins.

Material for sequencing was PBMCs. The receptors here all came from a woman in her late teens or twenties in good health.

This clonotype was detected a few times. This chain uses TRBV18 with TRBJ1-5, with D unresolved. Germline lookup yields CDR1 KGHSH and CDR2 LQKENI. The CDR3 has 15 amino acids. V was trimmed by 1 base and J by 5 bases, leaving 12 bases between them. This CDR3 reads CASSPLAAADQPQHF. The DNA for the CDR3 is TGTGCCAGCTCACCACTCGCGGCAGCGGATCAGCCCCAGCATTTT.

This clonotype was found a few times. V usage is TRBV5-4 and J usage is TRBJ2-2, with a possible D match to TRBD1 (6 bases). V was clipped by 4 bases and J by 4 bases, with 20 bases between them. Germline V CDR1 and CDR2: SGHNT, YYREEE (reference sequence). The CDR3 totals 17 residues. The DNA of the CDR3 is TGTGCCAGCAGCCCCTACAGGGCCTCGAGTTCCACCGGGGAGCTGTTTTTT. Its translation: CASSPYRASSSTGELFF.

Note on this clonotype: Germline is not matched at one junction end, which may reflect a read error. The genes are TRBV3-1 and TRBJ2-7; tentative D call: TRBD2 (9 bases). CDR3 size: 19 residues. Germline V gene data show CDR1 as LGHDT and CDR2 as YNNKEL (reference sequence). DNA for the CDR3: TGTGCCATCACCCCTAGACAGGGGTTGGTAGCGGGAGCCTCCCACGAGCAGTACTTC. Amino acids: CAITPRQGLVAGASHEQYF.

The CDR3 region has the DNA TGTGCCAGCAGCCAAGCGGGGGGGGCCCACACCGGGGAGCTGTTTTTT. Translation: CASSQAGGAHTGELFF. This sequence joins TRBV4-2 and TRBJ2-2; 8 nucleotides align to TRBD2. Germline V gives CDR1 LGHNA, CDR2 YNFKEQ. After removal of 1 base from V and 3 bases from J, the junction contained 4 bases not matched to a gene. This CDR3 has 16 amino acids.

This clonotype was recorded at least ten times. The chain carries TRBV6-1 and TRBJ2-1; no reliable D call. The V and J ends lost 5 bases and 12 bases respectively, with 11 bases between them. This CDR3 region has 11 residues. Germline CDR1 MNHNS, CDR2 SASEGT. CDR3 in amino acids: CASSLKTGQFF. CDR3 nucleotide sequence: TGTGCCAGCAGTCTAAAGACCGGGCAGTTCTTC.

The chain employs TRBV30 and TRBJ1-5; D unresolved. V was trimmed by 2 bases and J by 0 bases, leaving 8 bases between them. Per the germline V gene, CDR1 is GTSNPN and CDR2 is SVGIG (reference sequence). This CDR3 has 14 residues. CDR3: CAWSPPSSNQPQHF. CDR3 nucleotides: TGTGCCTGGAGTCCTCCATCTAGCAATCAGCCCCAGCATTTT. Based on the CDR3 plus reference TRBV30 and TRBJ1-5, the full variable domain is SQTIHQWPATLVQPVGSPLSLECTVEGTSNPNLYWYRQAAGRGLQLLFYSVGIGQISSEVPQNLSASRPQDRQFILSSKKLLLSDSGFYLCAWSPPSSNQPQHFGDGTRLSIL.

This clonotype was observed a few times. The chain carries TRBV6-1 and TRBJ2-3; no clear D. V was trimmed by 3 bases and J by 6 bases, leaving 13 bases between them. The CDR3 runs 14 residues. Germline loops: CDR1 MNHNS, CDR2 SASEGT. CDR3 nucleotides: TGTGCCAGCAGTGATACGGCATCGTATGATACGCAGTATTTT. Translating gives CASSDTASYDTQYF.

This clonotype turned up a few times. The chain carries TRBV7-2 and TRBJ2-7, with 11 nucleotides matching TRBD1. The V and J ends lost 2 bases and 2 bases, in that order; junction bases with no gene match: 2. Germline V gives CDR1 SGHTA, CDR2 FQGNSA. CDR3 length: 15 residues. CDR3 in amino acids: CASSLRTGGAYEQYF. DNA of the CDR3: TGTGCCAGCAGCTTACGGACAGGGGGCGCCTACGAGCAGTACTTC.

This sequence joins TRBV6-5 and TRBJ2-7, with D possibly matching TRBD2 (5 bases). Germline CDR1 reads MNHEY; CDR2 reads SVGAGI. This CDR3 is 14 amino acids long. V lost 4 bases to trimming and J lost 7 bases, with 17 bases between them. This CDR3 reads CASSSAGPAMEQYF. DNA of the CDR3: TGTGCCAGCAGTTCGGCGGGTCCCGCGATGGAGCAGTACTTC.

This clonotype turned up a few times. The CDR3 loop is CAISRKKTGEVSEAFF. The CDR3 DNA reads TGTGCCATCAGTAGAAAAAAAACAGGGGAGGTGTCTGAAGCTTTCTTT. The chain links TRBV10-3 to TRBJ1-1; 7 nucleotides match TRBD1. The ends lost 5 bases at V and 6 bases at J; junction bases unmatched: 15. Per the germline V gene, CDR1 is ENHRY and CDR2 is SYGVKD. The CDR3 has 16 amino acids.

This clonotype has at least ten counts. The rearrangement links TRBV28 to TRBJ1-5; perhaps TRBD1 as D (5 bases). The CDR3 runs 13 residues. Deletions cut 8 bases from V and 0 bases from J, with 8 bases between. Germline CDR1 is MDHEN and CDR2 is SYDVKM. This chain's CDR3 is CASDSDSNQPQHF. The DNA of the CDR3 is TGTGCCAGCGACAGTGATAGCAATCAGCCCCAGCATTTT.

V is TRBV7-3 and J is TRBJ2-2; TRBD1 matches 9 bases. The ends lost 7 bases at V and 5 bases at J; junction bases unmatched: 8. The CDR3 length is 15 residues. CDR1 SGHTA and CDR2 FQGTGA come from the germline V gene. CDR3: CASNTGTGSTGELFF. DNA for the CDR3: TGTGCCAGCAACACTGGGACAGGGTCGACCGGGGAGCTGTTTTTT.

In this sample, this clonotype turned up many times. V is TRBV20-1 and J is TRBJ2-7; 7 bases map to TRBD1. The germline V gene has CDR1 DFQATT and CDR2 SNEGSKA (reference sequence). With 6 bases clipped from V and 2 bases from J, the junction kept 7 bases outside the gene matches. The CDR3 sequence is 13 residues long. The CDR3 sequence is CSAATGTAYEQYF. The CDR3 DNA reads TGCAGTGCCGCCACCGGGACAGCCTACGAGCAGTACTTC.

The chain combines TRBV6-1 with TRBJ2-6; TRBD1 is a possible D gene (5 bases). The CDR3 has 17 residues. Per germline, CDR1 MNHNS and CDR2 SASEGT. Between the trimmed V and J ends, which lost 6 bases and 0 bases, there was a span of 15 bases. The CDR3 DNA follows: TGTGCCAGCAGCCTACGACAGCCTACCTCTGGGGCCAACGTCCTGACTTTC. It encodes CASSLRQPTSGANVLTF.

V gene TRBV7-2 combines with J gene TRBJ2-1; 9 bases are shared with TRBD1. Losses at the gene ends were 5 bases for V and 2 bases for J; bases not matched to a gene: 1. Germline loops: CDR1 SGHTA, CDR2 FQGNSA. The CDR3 has 14 amino acids. CDR3 residues: CASSRQGAYNEQFF. The CDR3 DNA reads TGTGCCAGCAGCCGACAGGGGGCCTACAATGAGCAGTTCTTC.

The table lists this clonotype with many counts. V usage is TRBV7-2 and J usage is TRBJ2-5, with 13 bases that match TRBD2. The CDR3 is 16 residues long. Germline lookup yields CDR1 SGHTA and CDR2 FQGNSA. The J segment lost 4 bases and the V segment lost 3 bases, leaving 5 bases of the junction unmatched. DNA for the CDR3: TGTGCCAGCAGCTTGATCTGGACTAGCGGGAGAGAGACCCAGTACTTC. Amino acids: CASSLIWTSGRETQYF.

This clonotype showed up just a few times. The gene calls are TRBV20-1 and TRBJ2-1; D not resolved. The ends were cut back, 1 base at V and 0 bases at J, with 10 bases in the middle. This CDR3 spans 15 amino acids. Germline V gene sequence: CDR1 DFQATT, CDR2 SNEGSKA (reference sequence). This chain's CDR3 is CSARGSGSSYNEQFF. In nucleotides, the CDR3 is TGCAGTGCTAGAGGGAGTGGAAGCTCCTACAATGAGCAGTTCTTC.

This clonotype was seen a handful of times. The V and J genes are TRBV20-1 and TRBJ2-5, with D possibly called TRBD1 or TRBD2 (5 bases each). This CDR3 comprises 20 residues. In germline, CDR1 is DFQATT, CDR2 SNEGSKA (reference sequence). V lost 0 bases, J lost 5 bases, and 31 bases lay in between. The DNA of the CDR3 is TGCAGTGCTAGAGAGACGGGGCGAGAGCTCGGAAGATTAAGAGGGGAGACCCAGTACTTC. It encodes CSARETGRELGRLRGETQYF.

The chain recombines TRBV5-1 with TRBJ2-7, with D uncertain. CDR1 is SGHRS, CDR2 YFSETQ, per germline. V lost 1 base and J 4 bases, leaving 9 bases between the germline ends. There are 13 residues in the CDR3. The CDR3 DNA sequence: TGCGCCAGCAGCTTGCCCGACGCTTACGAGCAGTACTTC. Its protein is CASSLPDAYEQYF.

This clonotype was counted a few times. The V and J genes are TRBV20-1 and TRBJ2-1; 7 bases match TRBD1. The trim removed 6 bases at V and 5 bases at J, leaving 10 bases unmatched. The CDR3 contains 14 residues. Germline CDR1 reads DFQATT; CDR2 reads SNEGSKA (reference sequence). DNA for the CDR3: TGCAGTGCCCTTGCTAGGGGGCCCGACAATGAGCAGTTCTTC. Amino acid sequence: CSALARGPDNEQFF.

V usage is TRBV7-9 and J usage is TRBJ1-4, with TRBD1 matching 7 bases. J gave up 4 bases and V 3 bases, and 5 bases lay outside the gene matches. Germline CDR1 reads SEHNR; CDR2 reads FQNEAQ (reference sequence). The CDR3 runs 15 residues. CDR3 protein: CASSFGDSRNEKLFF. CDR3 nucleotides: TGTGCCAGCAGCTTCGGGGACAGCCGTAATGAAAAACTGTTTTTT.

This clonotype was seen more than once but under ten times. V and J are TRBV7-2 and TRBJ2-7; a possible D gene is TRBD2 (6 bases). CDR1 and CDR2 (germline): SGHTA, FQGNSA. The CDR3 extends over 13 amino acids. Trimming took 1 base from V and 7 from J, leaving 11 bases between them. The CDR3 DNA reads as TGTGCCAGCAGCTTAGGCTGGGCGGGGGAGCAGTACTTC. It yields the protein CASSLGWAGEQYF.

The V gene is TRBV6-1, the J gene TRBJ2-3; D perhaps matches TRBD2 (6 bases). Germline V lookup: CDR1 MNHNS, CDR2 SASEGT. The CDR3 is 15 amino acids. The ends were cut back, 8 bases at V and 2 bases at J, with 17 bases in the middle. The CDR3 protein is CASCPWDSATDTQYF. CDR3 DNA sequence: TGTGCCAGCTGTCCCTGGGACTCAGCCACAGATACGCAGTATTTT.

The V and J genes are TRBV28 and TRBJ2-5; the D call may be TRBD1 or TRBD2 (5 bases each). The CDR3 length is 16 residues. Trimming left V 5 bases short and J 2 bases short, with 18 bases between. Germline CDR1 and CDR2: MDHEN and SYDVKM. DNA for the CDR3: TGTGCCAGCAGTCCGTATCAGGGTGGGGAGCAAGAGACCCAGTACTTC. It specifies CASSPYQGGEQETQYF.

This clonotype was detected only a few times. The chain has TRBV6-2 or TRBV6-3 and TRBJ2-3; D is unresolved. The CDR3 runs to 13 residues. V lost 6 bases, J lost 6 bases, and 13 bases lay in between. Germline assignment: CDR1 MNHEY and CDR2 SVGEGT. The CDR3 nucleotides are TGTGCCAGCAGGGTATTCACGTTCGATACGCAGTATTTT. Its translation: CASRVFTFDTQYF.

Many counts were recorded for this clonotype. The chain carries TRBV4-2 and TRBJ2-1; tentative D call: TRBD2 (5 bases). The CDR3 has 16 residues. V shed 0 bases and J shed 5 bases, with 14 bases lying between them. Germline V gene data show CDR1 as LGHNA and CDR2 as YNFKEQ. CDR3 amino acids: CASSQEGLAANNEQFF. DNA of the CDR3: TGTGCCAGCAGCCAAGAGGGTCTAGCAGCGAACAATGAGCAGTTCTTC.

This clonotype was seen repeatedly, ten times or more. The chain joins TRBV20-1 to TRBJ2-2; D not certain. V lost 2 bases to trimming and J lost 7 bases, with 11 bases between them. The CDR3 covers 13 residues. Germline values: CDR1 DFQATT, CDR2 SNEGSKA (reference sequence). In DNA form, the CDR3 reads TGCAGTGCTAGATCGCTAGACGACGGGGAGCTGTTTTTT. Its protein is CSARSLDDGELFF.

The chain recombines TRBV9 with TRBJ2-3; 8 bases are shared with TRBD1. This CDR3 contains 15 residues. The trim removed 4 bases at V and 3 bases at J, leaving 7 bases unmatched. CDR1 and CDR2 (germline): SGDLS, YYNGEE. CDR3 sequence reads: CASSPRQGFTDTQYF. CDR3 nucleotides: TGTGCCAGCAGCCCCCGACAGGGGTTTACAGATACGCAGTATTTT.

The gene calls are TRBV20-1 and TRBJ1-4; tentatively, D is TRBD1 (5 bases). CDR1 is DFQATT, CDR2 SNEGSKA, per germline (reference sequence). The V end was cut by 6 bases, the J end by 4 bases, with 15 bases between. The CDR3 totals 14 residues. CDR3 in amino acids: CSAPTQGLNEKLFF. The CDR3 bases are TGCAGTGCACCTACCCAGGGCCTTAATGAAAAACTGTTTTTT.

This clonotype was detected a few times. The chain combines TRBV11-2 with TRBJ1-5; 7 nucleotides agree with TRBD1. Germline CDR1 and CDR2: SGHAT and FQNNGV. There are 18 residues in the CDR3. J was trimmed by 9 bases and V by 1 base; bases with no gene match: 18. The CDR3 sequence is CASSLGIEAGGRDRPQHF. The CDR3 DNA follows: TGTGCCAGCAGCTTAGGAATAGAGGCAGGGGGACGAGATCGGCCCCAGCATTTT.

V usage is TRBV6-2 or TRBV6-3 and J usage is TRBJ2-1; 11 bases line up with TRBD1. CDR1 and CDR2 (germline): MNHEY, SVGEGT. V trimming: 7 bases; J trimming: 3 bases; junction bases outside the gene matches: 5. There are 15 residues in the CDR3. This CDR3 reads CASNPDRGLYNEQFF. DNA for the CDR3: TGTGCCAGCAACCCGGACAGGGGGCTCTACAATGAGCAGTTCTTC.

This clonotype was found many times. The chain recombines TRBV20-1 with TRBJ2-7; TRBD2 agrees at 7 bases. The trim removed 3 bases at V and 3 bases at J, leaving 11 bases unmatched. The CDR3 is 15 amino acids. Per germline, CDR1 DFQATT and CDR2 SNEGSKA (reference sequence). CDR3: CSASPGLVEGYEQYF. CDR3 nucleotides: TGCAGTGCTAGCCCAGGACTAGTAGAAGGCTACGAGCAGTACTTC.